This is a list of T cell receptor beta chains from one sample in a study of response to subunit inactivated influenza vaccine. One entry per CDR3 protein results from TCRdb running MiXCR on the RT-PCR reads. The sample lists roughly 500,000 distinct CDR3 sequences; more than 15% were seen once. Sequenced here: CD4+ T cells sorted from PBMCs, sampled less than 30 months after vaccination. The receptors were sampled from a man between 50 and 69 years old who received an inactivated influenza vaccine. The CDR3 runs from the conserved cysteine through the conserved F or W. The order of the fields is clone size, V gene, J gene, D gene, CDR3 DNA, CDR3 protein. The D gene is left open where the match is weak. The size of a clone is reported for some rows only, either as once, few or many, or as a class for expanded clones.

few	TRBV20-1	TRBJ1-5	-	TGCAGTGCAAAGAGGATGGCGGCGGGCGGACAGCCCCAGCATTTT	CSAKRMAAGGQPQHF
-	TRBV18	TRBJ2-7	TRBD2	TGTGCCAGCTCACTAGGGACTAGCAGTCTCTACGAGCAGTACTTC	CASSLGTSSLYEQYF
-	TRBV10-3	TRBJ1-1	-	TGTGCCATCAGGGAGACAGTGAACACTGAAGCTTTCTTT	CAIRETVNTEAFF
few	TRBV5-6	TRBJ2-1	-	TGTGCCAGCAGCTCGTTGGCGGGACAGTCCTACAATGAGCAGTTCTTC	CASSSLAGQSYNEQFF
many	TRBV7-8	TRBJ1-6	-	TGTGCCAGCAGCTTTAGACAGCACTATAATTCACCCCTCCACTTT	CASSFRQHYNSPLHF
many	TRBV30	TRBJ2-7	TRBD1	TGTGCCTGCCACAGGGGCGGCGAGCAGTACTTC	CACHRGGEQYF
many	TRBV29-1	TRBJ2-2	TRBD1	TGCAGCATTCTAAGACAGGGAAACACCGGGGAGCTGTTTTTT	CSILRQGNTGELFF
many	TRBV5-1	TRBJ2-1	TRBD1	TGCGCCAGCAGCTCCGGGACAGTCTCCTACAATGAGCAGTTCTTC	CASSSGTVSYNEQFF
-	TRBV24-1	TRBJ2-4	TRBD2	TGTGCCACCAGCGATTCTGACGGGGGGGTCATTCAGTACTTC	CATSDSDGGVIQYF
-	TRBV18	TRBJ2-1	-	TGTGCCAGCTCACCACGACTCAGTGAGCAGTTCTTC	CASSPRLSEQFF
-	TRBV20-1	TRBJ1-4	-	TGCAGTGTCTCAGCGGCGAGAGGGGAAAAACTGTTTTTT	CSVSAARGEKLFF
-	TRBV4-2	TRBJ1-1	-	TGTGCCAGCAGCCAGGGGGGCTTGAACACTGAAGCTTTCTTT	CASSQGGLNTEAFF
few	TRBV5-1	TRBJ2-1	-	TGCGCCAGCAGCTTATTGGGGAAGTCCAATGAGCAGTTCTTC	CASSLLGKSNEQFF
few	TRBV29-1	TRBJ2-5	TRBD1	TGCAGCGTTGAAGGCGGAGACAGGGGGCGGGAGACCCAGTACTTC	CSVEGGDRGRETQYF
few	TRBV12-3/TRBV12-4	TRBJ1-5	-	TGTGCCAGCAGTTATCATAGCAATCAGCCCCAGCATTTT	CASSYHSNQPQHF
-	TRBV27	TRBJ2-7	-	TGTGCCAGCAGTTTATCAAGGGGAGGCGTCTACGAGCAGTACTTC	CASSLSRGGVYEQYF
-	TRBV4-2	TRBJ1-5	TRBD1	TGTGCCAGCAGCTCCGGGACAGGGGGCATTCAGCCCCAGCATTTT	CASSSGTGGIQPQHF
few	TRBV12-3/TRBV12-4	TRBJ2-7	-	TGTGCCAGCGTGAATGGGGACACGTCCATGGAGGAGCAGTACTTC	CASVNGDTSMEEQYF
once	TRBV14	TRBJ2-7	-	TGTGCCAGCAGCCAAGCGCGGGGAACCGAGCAGTACTTC	CASSQARGTEQYF
-	TRBV7-2	TRBJ2-7	TRBD2	TGTGCCAGCAGCCTCCAGAGCGGGAGGGCCCGATCCGAGCAGTACTTC	CASSLQSGRARSEQYF
few	TRBV19	TRBJ1-2	TRBD1	TGTGCCAGTAGGAACCCGGGACAGGGAAACTATGGCTACACCTTC	CASRNPGQGNYGYTF
-	TRBV25-1	TRBJ2-7	TRBD2	TGTGCCAGCAGTGTCGCGGGGGGAGCGCAGTACTTC	CASSVAGGAQYF
-	TRBV20-1	TRBJ2-1	-	TGCAGTGCTTGGGCCCGGGCCCTAGGCCTTGTCTACAATGAGCAGTTCTTC	CSAWARALGLVYNEQFF
few	TRBV10-3	TRBJ2-7	TRBD2	TGTGCCTCACAGGAACTAGCGAGCTACGAGCAGTACTTC	CASQELASYEQYF
few	TRBV29-1	TRBJ2-1	TRBD2	TGCAGCGTTCGTGGGACTAGCGGATCCAATGAGCAGTTCTTC	CSVRGTSGSNEQFF
-	TRBV5-1	TRBJ2-1	-	TGCGCCAGCAGCTTGGCCGGCAAGGGGGACAATGAGCAGTTCTTC	CASSLAGKGDNEQFF
few	TRBV6-5	TRBJ1-6	TRBD1	TGTGCCAGCAGTAACAGGGGAGCACCCCTCCACTTT	CASSNRGAPLHF
-	TRBV20-1	TRBJ2-1	TRBD2	TGCAGCGTTGGGGGACTAGCGGGAGGCAGGCAGTTCTTC	CSVGGLAGGRQFF
-	TRBV7-6	TRBJ2-1	TRBD2	TGTGCCAGCAGCCAAAGCTATCGGGGGGGGCCCCACAATGAGCAGTTCTTC	CASSQSYRGGPHNEQFF
-	TRBV5-1	TRBJ2-3	-	TGCGCCAGCAGCCCAACAAGGATGGGGGCGAGCACAGATACGCAGTATTTT	CASSPTRMGASTDTQYF
few	TRBV5-1	TRBJ1-5	TRBD1	TGCGCCAGCAGCCTGACAGGGCGGGGGCCCCAGCATTTT	CASSLTGRGPQHF
few	TRBV10-3	TRBJ2-2	TRBD1	TGTGCCATCAGACAGGGGGGAACCGGGGAGCTGTTTTTT	CAIRQGGTGELFF
few	TRBV27	TRBJ2-1	-	TGTGCCAGCAGGAGTCGGGTCTCCTACAATGAGCAGTTCTTC	CASRSRVSYNEQFF
few	TRBV29-1	TRBJ2-5	TRBD2	TGCAGCGTTGACACTAGCGGGAGGGCAGGGGAGACCCAGTACTTC	CSVDTSGRAGETQYF
few	TRBV2	TRBJ2-7	TRBD2	TGTGCCAGCAGTGATTTATTGACTAGCGGCCCTCCCTCCTACGAGCAGTACTTC	CASSDLLTSGPPSYEQYF
-	TRBV20-1	TRBJ2-7	-	TGCAGTGCCAGGGCTACGTACTTC	CSARATYF
-	TRBV20-1	TRBJ2-7	-	TGCAGTGCTAGAGTACCGGGGCGGAAAGGCTCCTACGAGCAGTACTTC	CSARVPGRKGSYEQYF
-	TRBV20-1	TRBJ2-7	TRBD1	TGCAGTGCTAGAGATTCGAGGACAGGGGCCTACGAGCAGTACTTC	CSARDSRTGAYEQYF
few	TRBV4-3	TRBJ2-5	TRBD1	TGCGCCAGCAGCCAAGACTACGGGACAGAACAAGAGACCCAGTACTTC	CASSQDYGTEQETQYF
-	TRBV4-3	TRBJ1-2	-	TGCGCCAGCAGCCGCCGGCGGGACCGGAACCTCTATGGCTACACCTTC	CASSRRRDRNLYGYTF
-	TRBV5-1	TRBJ2-1	-	TGCGCCAGCAGCAGGGCCAGGGACTACAATGAGCAGTTCTTC	CASSRARDYNEQFF
few	TRBV24-1	TRBJ2-1	TRBD2	TGTGCCACCAGTGATTTTACTAGCGGCCATGAGCAGTTCTTC	CATSDFTSGHEQFF
-	TRBV7-2	TRBJ1-1	TRBD1	TGTGCCAGCAAATCCCAAAGGGGACAGGGAGGGACTGAAGCTTTCTTT	CASKSQRGQGGTEAFF
few	TRBV29-1	TRBJ2-1	-	TGCAGCGTCGTTCTACGGTCCGATTCTAGGTACAATGAGCAGTTCTTC	CSVVLRSDSRYNEQFF
few	TRBV6-6	TRBJ1-2	TRBD1	TGTGCCAGCAGCTGGGACAGAGTGGGAGGCTACACCTTC	CASSWDRVGGYTF
few	TRBV7-9	TRBJ2-7	TRBD1	TGTGCCAGCAGCTTCCTGGACAGGGGGGGCTACGAGCAGTACTTC	CASSFLDRGGYEQYF
few	TRBV29-1	TRBJ2-1	-	TGCAGCGTTGTCGCAGGGGAGAATGAGCAGTTCTTC	CSVVAGENEQFF
-	TRBV10-3	TRBJ1-1	-	TGTGCCATCTCGCAGGATGGCTTCACTGAAGCTTTCTTT	CAISQDGFTEAFF
-	TRBV6-2/TRBV6-3	TRBJ2-7	TRBD1	TGTGCCAGCAGTCAATTCGACAGGGAAAGAAACGAGCAGTACTTC	CASSQFDRERNEQYF
many	TRBV11-2	TRBJ1-6	-	TGTGCCAGCAGCTTAGGACCCGGGGCGGCCCTCCACTTT	CASSLGPGAALHF